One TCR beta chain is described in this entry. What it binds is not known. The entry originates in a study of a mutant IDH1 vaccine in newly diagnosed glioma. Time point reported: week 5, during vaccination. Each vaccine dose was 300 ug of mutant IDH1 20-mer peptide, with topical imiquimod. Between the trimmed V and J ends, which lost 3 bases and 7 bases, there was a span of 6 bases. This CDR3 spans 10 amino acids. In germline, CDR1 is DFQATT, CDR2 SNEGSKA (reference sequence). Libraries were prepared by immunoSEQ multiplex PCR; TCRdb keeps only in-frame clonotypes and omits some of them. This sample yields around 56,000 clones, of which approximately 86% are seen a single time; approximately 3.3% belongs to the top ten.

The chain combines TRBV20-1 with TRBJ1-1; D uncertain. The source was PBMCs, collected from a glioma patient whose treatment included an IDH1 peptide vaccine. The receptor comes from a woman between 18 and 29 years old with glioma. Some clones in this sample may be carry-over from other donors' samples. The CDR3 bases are TGCAGTGCTAGTGGCGGTGAAGCTTTCTTT. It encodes CSASGGEAFF.